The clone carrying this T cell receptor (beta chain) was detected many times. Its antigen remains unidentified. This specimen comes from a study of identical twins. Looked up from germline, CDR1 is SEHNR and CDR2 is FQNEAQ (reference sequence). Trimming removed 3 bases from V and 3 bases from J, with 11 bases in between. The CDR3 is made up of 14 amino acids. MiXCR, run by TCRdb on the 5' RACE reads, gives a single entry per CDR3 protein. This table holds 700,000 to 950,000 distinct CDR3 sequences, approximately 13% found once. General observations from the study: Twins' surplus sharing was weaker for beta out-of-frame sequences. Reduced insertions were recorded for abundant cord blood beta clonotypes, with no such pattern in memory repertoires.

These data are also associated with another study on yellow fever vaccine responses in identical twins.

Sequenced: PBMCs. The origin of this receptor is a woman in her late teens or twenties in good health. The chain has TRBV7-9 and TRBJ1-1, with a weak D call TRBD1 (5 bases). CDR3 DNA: TGTGCCAGCAGCTTGGGGGTAGCGGACACTGAAGCTTTCTTT. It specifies CASSLGVADTEAFF.